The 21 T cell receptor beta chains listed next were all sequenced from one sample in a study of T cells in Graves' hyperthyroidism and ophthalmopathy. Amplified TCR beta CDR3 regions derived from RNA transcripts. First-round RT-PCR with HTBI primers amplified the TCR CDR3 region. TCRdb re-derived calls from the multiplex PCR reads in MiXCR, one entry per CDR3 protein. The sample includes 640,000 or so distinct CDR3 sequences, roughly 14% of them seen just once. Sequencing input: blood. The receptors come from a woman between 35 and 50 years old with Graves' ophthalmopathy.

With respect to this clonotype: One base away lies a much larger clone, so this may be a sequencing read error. The CDR3 loop is CASSPPSGTQYF. CDR3 coding DNA: TGTGCCAGCAGTCCCCCCTCCGGGACCCAGTACTTC. The chain combines TRBV28 with TRBJ2-5; the D is unclear. Trimming removed 5 bases at V and 7 bases at J, with 11 bases between. This CDR3 has 12 amino acids. The germline V gene has CDR1 MDHEN and CDR2 SYDVKM.

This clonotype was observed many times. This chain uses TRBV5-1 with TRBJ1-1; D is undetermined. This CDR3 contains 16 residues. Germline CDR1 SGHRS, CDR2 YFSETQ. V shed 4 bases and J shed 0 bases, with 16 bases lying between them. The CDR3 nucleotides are TGCGCCAGCAGCCTTCGGACGGGTGAAATGAACACTGAAGCTTTCTTT. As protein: CASSLRTGEMNTEAFF.

The CDR3 loop is CASSPRMAGSDSNQPQHF. The CDR3 nucleotides are TGCGCCAGCAGCCCCCGGATGGCAGGGAGCGATAGCAATCAGCCCCAGCATTTT. The gene calls are TRBV4-1 and TRBJ1-5; TRBD1 is a possible D gene (5 bases). Trimming left V 4 bases short and J 0 bases short, with 19 bases between. There are 18 residues in the CDR3. The germline gives CDR1 MGHRA, CDR2 YSYEKL.

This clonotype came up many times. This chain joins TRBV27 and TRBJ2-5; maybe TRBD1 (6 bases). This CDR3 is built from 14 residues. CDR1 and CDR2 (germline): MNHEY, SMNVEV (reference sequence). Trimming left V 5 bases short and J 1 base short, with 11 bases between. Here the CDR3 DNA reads TGTGCCAGCAGTCCCCAGGGGCCCCAAGAGACCCAGTACTTC. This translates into CASSPQGPQETQYF.

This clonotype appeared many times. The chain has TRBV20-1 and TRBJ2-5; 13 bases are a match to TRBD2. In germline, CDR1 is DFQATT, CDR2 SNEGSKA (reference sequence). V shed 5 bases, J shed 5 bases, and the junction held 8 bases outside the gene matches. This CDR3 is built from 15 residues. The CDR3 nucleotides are TGCAGTGCTGCCGGGACTAGCGGGAATCCGGAGACCCAGTACTTC. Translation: CSAAGTSGNPETQYF.

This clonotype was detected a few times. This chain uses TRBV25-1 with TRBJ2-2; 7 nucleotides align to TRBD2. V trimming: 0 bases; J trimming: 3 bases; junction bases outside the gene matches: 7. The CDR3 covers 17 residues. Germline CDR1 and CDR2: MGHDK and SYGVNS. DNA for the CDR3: TGTGCCAGCAGTGAATATACGGCTAGCGGATACACCGGGGAGCTGTTTTTT. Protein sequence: CASSEYTASGYTGELFF.

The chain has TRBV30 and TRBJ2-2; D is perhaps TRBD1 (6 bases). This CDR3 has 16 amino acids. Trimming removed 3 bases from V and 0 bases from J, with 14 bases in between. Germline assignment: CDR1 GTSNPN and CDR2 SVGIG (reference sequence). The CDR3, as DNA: TGTGCCTGGAGCCTCCTGGGGACACCGAACACCGGGGAGCTGTTTTTT. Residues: CAWSLLGTPNTGELFF.

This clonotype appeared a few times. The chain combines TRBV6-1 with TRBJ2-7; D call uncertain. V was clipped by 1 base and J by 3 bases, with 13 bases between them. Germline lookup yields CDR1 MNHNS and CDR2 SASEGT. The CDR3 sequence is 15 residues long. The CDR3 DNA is TGTGCCAGCAGTGAAGAGGTCGGGTTCGTCTACGAGCAGTACTTC. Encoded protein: CASSEEVGFVYEQYF.

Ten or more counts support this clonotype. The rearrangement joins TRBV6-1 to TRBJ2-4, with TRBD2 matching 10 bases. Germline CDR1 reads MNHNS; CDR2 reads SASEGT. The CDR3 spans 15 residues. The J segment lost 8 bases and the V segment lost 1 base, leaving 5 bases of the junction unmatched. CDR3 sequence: CASSEDPSGSDIQYF. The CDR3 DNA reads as TGTGCCAGCAGTGAAGATCCTAGCGGGAGCGACATTCAGTACTTC.

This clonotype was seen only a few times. This chain's CDR3 is CASSQNTGTAYNEQFF. Here the CDR3 DNA reads TGCGCCAGCAGCCAAAACACCGGGACTGCCTACAATGAGCAGTTCTTC. The chain has TRBV4-1 and TRBJ2-1, with D possibly TRBD2 on 6 matching bases. The ends were cut back, 2 bases at V and 2 bases at J, with 13 bases in the middle. CDR1 and CDR2 (germline): MGHRA, YSYEKL. The CDR3 is 16 residues long.

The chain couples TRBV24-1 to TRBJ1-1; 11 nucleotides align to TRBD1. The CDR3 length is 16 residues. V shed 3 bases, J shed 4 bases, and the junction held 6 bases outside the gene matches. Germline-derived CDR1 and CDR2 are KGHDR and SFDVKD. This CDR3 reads CATSDPGQGGATEAFF. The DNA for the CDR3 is TGTGCCACCAGTGATCCGGGACAGGGGGGAGCCACTGAAGCTTTCTTT.

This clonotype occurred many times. As DNA, the CDR3 is TGTGCCAGCAGTTCTGGGACATTTGGGGCCAACGTCCTGACTTTC. This sequence encodes CASSSGTFGANVLTF. V is TRBV28 and J is TRBJ2-6; D might be TRBD1 (6 bases). The CDR3 runs 15 residues. Trimming left V 4 bases short and J 3 bases short, with 10 bases between. Germline V gene data show CDR1 as MDHEN and CDR2 as SYDVKM.

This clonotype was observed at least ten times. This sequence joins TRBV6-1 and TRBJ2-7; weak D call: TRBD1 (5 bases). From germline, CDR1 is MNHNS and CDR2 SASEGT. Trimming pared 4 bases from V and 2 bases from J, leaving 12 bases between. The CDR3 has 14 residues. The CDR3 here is CASSALQETYEQYF. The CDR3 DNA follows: TGTGCCAGCAGTGCCCTACAGGAAACCTACGAGCAGTACTTC.

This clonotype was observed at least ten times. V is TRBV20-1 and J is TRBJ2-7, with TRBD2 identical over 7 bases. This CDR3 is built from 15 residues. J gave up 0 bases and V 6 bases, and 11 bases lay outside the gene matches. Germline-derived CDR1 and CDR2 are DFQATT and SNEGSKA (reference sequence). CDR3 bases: TGCAGTGCAACAGATGTGGCTAGCGGCTCCTACGAGCAGTACTTC. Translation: CSATDVASGSYEQYF.

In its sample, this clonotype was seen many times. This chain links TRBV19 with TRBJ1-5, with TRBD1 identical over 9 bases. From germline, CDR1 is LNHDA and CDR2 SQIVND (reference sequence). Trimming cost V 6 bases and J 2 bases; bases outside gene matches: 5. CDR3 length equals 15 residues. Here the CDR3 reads CASSQGQGGNQPQHF. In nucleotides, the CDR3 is TGTGCCAGTAGCCAGGGACAGGGCGGCAATCAGCCCCAGCATTTT.

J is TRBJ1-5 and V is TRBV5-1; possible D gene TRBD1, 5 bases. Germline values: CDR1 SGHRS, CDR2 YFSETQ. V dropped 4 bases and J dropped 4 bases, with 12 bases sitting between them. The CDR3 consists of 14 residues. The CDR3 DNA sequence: TGCGCCAGCAGCCAGGGTCCGGGGAATCAGCCCCAGCATTTT. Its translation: CASSQGPGNQPQHF.

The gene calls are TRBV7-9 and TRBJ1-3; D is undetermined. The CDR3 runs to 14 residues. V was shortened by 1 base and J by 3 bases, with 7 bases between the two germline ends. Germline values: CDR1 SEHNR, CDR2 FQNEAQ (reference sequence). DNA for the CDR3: TGTGCCAGCAGCTTAGTGACCTATGGAAACACCATATATTTT. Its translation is CASSLVTYGNTIYF.

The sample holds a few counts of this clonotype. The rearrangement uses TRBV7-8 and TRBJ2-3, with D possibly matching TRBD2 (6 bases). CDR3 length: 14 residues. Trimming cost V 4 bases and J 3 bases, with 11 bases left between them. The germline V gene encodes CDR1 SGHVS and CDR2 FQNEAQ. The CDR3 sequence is CASSSRDWTDTQYF. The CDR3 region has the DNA TGTGCCAGCAGCTCCCGGGACTGGACAGATACGCAGTATTTT.

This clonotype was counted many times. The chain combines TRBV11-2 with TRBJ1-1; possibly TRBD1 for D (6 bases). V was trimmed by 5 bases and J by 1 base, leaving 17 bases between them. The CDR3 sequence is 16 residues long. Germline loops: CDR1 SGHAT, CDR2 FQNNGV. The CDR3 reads CASSKTRGGRNTEAFF. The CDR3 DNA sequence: TGTGCCAGCAGCAAAACAAGGGGGGGACGGAACACTGAAGCTTTCTTT.

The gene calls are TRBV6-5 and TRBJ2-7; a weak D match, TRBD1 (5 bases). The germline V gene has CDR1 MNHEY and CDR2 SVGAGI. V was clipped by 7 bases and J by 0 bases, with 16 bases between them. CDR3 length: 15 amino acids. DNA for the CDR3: TGTGCCAGCACGCTAACTACAGGTCCCTCCTACGAGCAGTACTTC. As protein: CASTLTTGPSYEQYF.

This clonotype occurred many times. In nucleotides, the CDR3 is TGTGCCAGCAGCGTAGGCGATTACTACGAGCAGTACTTC. Amino acids: CASSVGDYYEQYF. The chain combines TRBV9 with TRBJ2-7; D is uncertain. V shed 0 bases and J shed 3 bases, with 7 bases lying between them. Per germline, CDR1 SGDLS and CDR2 YYNGEE. This CDR3 is built from 13 residues.